This T cell receptor beta chain was captured by sequencing in a study of blood T cell repertoires in COVID-19. Turning to the study itself: Sites in the United States, Italy and Spain provided acute and convalescent COVID-19 samples. T cells, B-cell-depleted T cells, or PBMCs supplied cDNA or gDNA.

As processed by the authors: From reference gene primer amplification, estimates of nucleated cell counts were derived. Assay: immunoSEQ multiplex PCR; the TCRdb copy retains only in-frame clones and omits some. The V and J calls and clone size were taken over from that table, and D and trimming were inferred from the DNA. The table lists about 54,000 clones, just over 90% of them singletons. V shed 0 bases, J shed 5 bases, and the junction held 9 bases outside the gene matches. The V gene's germline CDR1 is SGDLS and CDR2 YYNGEE. The CDR3 is made up of 17 amino acids. The sequencing input was peripheral blood. The sequence was collected from a woman in her 40s with active COVID-19. The V gene is TRBV9, the J gene TRBJ2-5; 11 nucleotides match TRBD2. The CDR3 sequence is CASSVGVAGGPLETQYF. The DNA for the CDR3 is TGTGCCAGCAGCGTAGGGGTAGCGGGGGGGCCCCTGGAGACCCAGTACTTC.